The rows below give T cell receptor beta chains drawn from one sample of a study of cytomegalovirus exposure and HLA in healthy donors. The table came from immunoSEQ multiplex PCR; TCRdb's copy has only in-frame clones and leaves some out. Of around 91,000 clones in the sample, around nine tenths were seen once. Sequencing was performed on PBMCs. The receptors here all came from a man aged 25-40 years in good health and CMV-seropositive. Both conserved end residues are part of each CDR3. The D gene is left open where the match is weak. Where a row states a size, it is once, few, many or the class of an expanded clone; other rows omit it.

-,TRBJ2-1,-,TRBV10-3,TGTGCCATCAGTGACCGCAACCGGGTGGACAGTCTTACCCAGAGATCCTACAATGAGCAGTTCTTC,CAISDRNRVDSLTQRSYNEQFF
-,TRBJ1-5,-,TRBV4-1,TGCGCCAGCAGCCAAGACCCAAACATAAATCAGCCCCAGCATTTT,CASSQDPNINQPQHF
-,TRBJ2-5,TRBD2,TRBV7-9,TGTGCCAGCAGCTTAAAGGCCGCGGGAGCGGCCCAAGAGACCCAGTACTTC,CASSLKAAGAAQETQYF
few,TRBJ2-2,-,TRBV10-3,TGTGCCATCAGTGGGACAACGAACACCGGGGAGCTGTTTTTT,CAISGTTNTGELFF
-,TRBJ1-5,TRBD1,TRBV2,TGTGCCAGCAGTACTGACAGGGGAAATCAGCCCCAGCATTTT,CASSTDRGNQPQHF
-,TRBJ2-7,-,TRBV7-9,TGTGCCAGCAGCTTACTTTCGAAAAGGGGATCGGACGAGCAGTACTTC,CASSLLSKRGSDEQYF
-,TRBJ2-3,-,TRBV19,TGTGCCAGTAGTACAGGGTGGTTGAGCACAGATACGCAGTATTTT,CASSTGWLSTDTQYF
-,TRBJ2-1,TRBD2,TRBV18,TGTGCCAGCTCACCGTGGCGGATGACGGGGGAGGGCTCCTACAATGAGCAGTTCTTC,CASSPWRMTGEGSYNEQFF
-,TRBJ2-7,TRBD2,TRBV18,TGTGCCAGCTCACCCCGGGGCGGGAGCTCCTACGAGCAGTACTTC,CASSPRGGSSYEQYF
few,TRBJ1-5,TRBD1,TRBV30,TGTGCCTGGAGTTCCGGGACAGGGGTCCGGAGCAATCAGCCCCAGCATTTT,CAWSSGTGVRSNQPQHF
-,TRBJ1-6,-,TRBV5-6,TGTGCCAGCAGCGACTCCGGGACACCTAATTCACCCCTCCACTTT,CASSDSGTPNSPLHF
-,TRBJ2-7,-,TRBV19,TGTGCCAGCACGATTGGCACCCGAGGATCCTACGAGCAGTACTTC,CASTIGTRGSYEQYF
-,TRBJ2-6,TRBD1,TRBV5-1,TGCGCCAGCAGCTTGTCCGTACAGGGGGCAACTGGGGCCAACGTCCTGACTTTC,CASSLSVQGATGANVLTF
-,TRBJ2-2,-,TRBV11-2,TGTGCCAGCAGACCGTTGGCGGGTCCCACCGGGGAGCTGTTTTTT,CASRPLAGPTGELFF
-,TRBJ2-1,TRBD2,TRBV10-3,TGTGCCATCAGGACGACTAGCGCTAACAATGAGCAGTTCTTC,CAIRTTSANNEQFF
-,TRBJ2-1,-,TRBV6-1,TGTGCCAGCAGAACAGAGTATAGCTCCTACAATGAGCAGTTCTTC,CASRTEYSSYNEQFF
-,TRBJ2-7,-,TRBV11-2,TGTGCCAGCGGCGGGAACCTCTACGAGCAGTACTTC,CASGGNLYEQYF
-,TRBJ2-7,-,TRBV27,TGTGCCAGCAGTTCCTTTAACTCGTTGCCCTACGAGCAGTACTTC,CASSSFNSLPYEQYF
-,TRBJ2-3,TRBD2,TRBV11-2,TGTGCCAGCAGCTCTTTGGCGGGGGGGGCAACAGATACGCAGTATTTT,CASSSLAGGATDTQYF
-,TRBJ2-2,TRBD1,TRBV5-1,TGCGCCAGCAGCTTGGACGGGACAGGGGGCGCTGGGGAGCTGTTTTTT,CASSLDGTGGAGELFF
-,TRBJ2-7,-,TRBV5-5,TGTGCCAGCAGCTTGGTCCGGGTCCCCTACGAGCAGTACTTC,CASSLVRVPYEQYF
-,TRBJ2-1,-,TRBV14,TGTGCCAGCAGCCAAGATCTCGCGTACGAGCAGTTCTTC,CASSQDLAYEQFF
-,TRBJ2-7,TRBD2,TRBV25-1,TGTGCCAGCAGTGAAGGGGGGGGCTACGAGCAGTACTTC,CASSEGGGYEQYF
-,TRBJ2-3,-,TRBV7-8,TGTGCCAGCAGCTTACTGGGTGGGAGCATGGATACGCAGTATTTT,CASSLLGGSMDTQYF
-,TRBJ2-1,TRBD2,TRBV5-1,TGCGCCAGCAGCCCGAGCTCCGGGACTAGGTGGAGCTCCTACAATGAGCAGTTCTTC,CASSPSSGTRWSSYNEQFF
-,TRBJ2-7,-,TRBV5-1,TGCGCCAGCAGCTTCGGACACTCTGATAGGGACGAGCAGTACTTC,CASSFGHSDRDEQYF
-,TRBJ2-1,-,TRBV7-9,TGTGCCAGCAGCTTTATCCAGCGGAGCAATGAGCAGTTCTTC,CASSFIQRSNEQFF
once,TRBJ2-3,-,TRBV21-1,TGTGCCAGCAGCAAAGGTTATTCGGCGGGCCCCACAGATACGCAGTATTTT,CASSKGYSAGPTDTQYF
-,TRBJ2-7,TRBD2,TRBV5-1,TGCGCCAGCAGCTTGGTTATGGCTAGCGGGACCCGAGCCTACGAGCAGTACTTC,CASSLVMASGTRAYEQYF
-,TRBJ2-7,TRBD1,TRBV2,TGTGCCAGCAATAACAGGGGGATAAGTTACGAGCAGTACTTC,CASNNRGISYEQYF
-,TRBJ2-2,-,TRBV5-1,TGCGCCAGCAGCATAGCTAGCCCCGCGCCCGGGGAGCTGTTTTTT,CASSIASPAPGELFF
-,TRBJ2-3,TRBD2,TRBV4-1,TGCGCCAGCAGCCTCCCGGTTAGCGGGAGAAGGAATACGCAGTATTTT,CASSLPVSGRRNTQYF
few,TRBJ1-5,-,TRBV19,TGTGCCAGTAGTATCAGGCCAGGGAGCAATCAGCCCCAGCATTTT,CASSIRPGSNQPQHF
-,TRBJ1-2,TRBD1,TRBV9,TGTGCCAGCAGCGTAGGGCCAGGGGGCGGCTATGGCTACACCTTC,CASSVGPGGGYGYTF
few,TRBJ2-7,TRBD1,TRBV10-3,TGTGCCATCAGCAGGGACAGGGCAACCTACGAGCAGTACTTC,CAISRDRATYEQYF
-,TRBJ1-2,-,TRBV9,TGTGCCAGCAGCACGGGGGGGTCTAACTATGGCTACACCTTC,CASSTGGSNYGYTF
-,TRBJ1-2,-,TRBV4-1,TGCGCCAGCAGCCAAGAGGTCGGCTATGGCTACACCTTC,CASSQEVGYGYTF
-,TRBJ2-1,TRBD2,TRBV14,TGTGCCAGCAGCCAAGCCCTAGCGGGTACTTACAATGAGCAGTTCTTC,CASSQALAGTYNEQFF
-,TRBJ2-2,TRBD2,TRBV10-3,TGTGCCATCAAAAGGGGGCTAGCGGGAGCGCCCACCGGGGAGCTGTTTTTT,CAIKRGLAGAPTGELFF
-,TRBJ2-5,TRBD2,TRBV27,TGTGCCAGCAGTAATCAGCTAGCGGGAGGGCCCCAAGAGACCCAGTACTTC,CASSNQLAGGPQETQYF
-,TRBJ1-1,-,TRBV5-6,TGTGCCAGCAACGGGGGTCCACCCATGAACACTGAAGCTTTCTTT,CASNGGPPMNTEAFF
-,TRBJ2-7,TRBD2,TRBV4-1,TGCGCCAGCAGCCCGACCTTTAGCGGGAGTTACGAGCAGTACTTC,CASSPTFSGSYEQYF
-,TRBJ2-3,-,TRBV29-1,TGCAGCGTTGGTTTCCTCAGCACAGATACGCAGTATTTT,CSVGFLSTDTQYF
-,TRBJ2-7,TRBD2,TRBV28,TGTGCCAGCAGTTCCCCAGCGGGAGGGAGCTACGAGCAGTACTTC,CASSSPAGGSYEQYF
-,TRBJ2-2,-,TRBV19,TGTGCCAGCACAGGGTCGAGCGGGGAGCTGTTTTTT,CASTGSSGELFF
-,TRBJ2-3,-,TRBV28,TGTGCCAGCCTACGAGGGGGGGTAGATACGCAGTATTTT,CASLRGGVDTQYF
-,TRBJ2-7,TRBD2,TRBV5-1,TGCGCCAGCAGCTTGTGGCTAGCGGGAGTAAAGTACGAGCAGTACTTC,CASSLWLAGVKYEQYF
-,TRBJ2-3,TRBD1,TRBV28,TGTGCCAGCAGTCCACTCCTTAGGGGGCGAGATACGCAGTATTTT,CASSPLLRGRDTQYF
-,TRBJ2-1,-,TRBV30,TGTGCCTGCCAACAGACTAGCTCCTACAATGAGCAGTTCTTC,CACQQTSSYNEQFF
-,TRBJ1-1,TRBD1,TRBV28,TGTGCCAGCAGGCTAGGGACAGCGAACACTGAAGCTTTCTTT,CASRLGTANTEAFF
-,TRBJ2-7,TRBD2,TRBV27,TGTGCCAGCACCTCTAACCCGGGAGCGGGGGACTACGAGCAGTACTTC,CASTSNPGAGDYEQYF
-,TRBJ2-7,TRBD2,TRBV5-6,TGTGCCAGCAGCTTGAGACTAGCGGGAGTCCACGAGCAGTACTTC,CASSLRLAGVHEQYF
-,TRBJ1-1,TRBD1,TRBV18,TGTGCCAGCTCACCGGGGACAGGTCGGACTGAAGCTTTCTTT,CASSPGTGRTEAFF
-,TRBJ2-7,-,TRBV10-2,TGCGCCAGCAGGGGGATCGGACAGACACGCGAGCAGTACTTC,CASRGIGQTREQYF
medium-sized,TRBJ2-1,TRBD1,TRBV5-6,TGTGCCAGCAGCTTGGGAGACAGGGGTTGGAATGAGCAGTTCTTC,CASSLGDRGWNEQFF
-,TRBJ2-1,TRBD1,TRBV19,TGTGCCAGTAGTATGGGACAGTTCCTATACAATGAGCAGTTCTTC,CASSMGQFLYNEQFF
-,TRBJ2-1,TRBD2,TRBV27,TGTGCCAGCAAAGGTTCGTGGCGGGAGGGTAAGAACAATGAGCAGTTCTTC,CASKGSWREGKNNEQFF
-,TRBJ2-7,TRBD1,TRBV5-1,TGCGCCAGCAGCCCTTCGGGGCTAGGGGGCGGGTACGAGCAGTACTTC,CASSPSGLGGGYEQYF
-,TRBJ2-5,TRBD1,TRBV28,TGTGCCAGCAGTCCCCTTCAGGGGGCTGGCGAGACCCAGTACTTC,CASSPLQGAGETQYF
-,TRBJ1-1,-,TRBV28,TGTGCCAGCAGTCTGGGAAGGGGCCGAGACGGCAAAGCTTTCTTT,CASSLGRGRDGKAFF